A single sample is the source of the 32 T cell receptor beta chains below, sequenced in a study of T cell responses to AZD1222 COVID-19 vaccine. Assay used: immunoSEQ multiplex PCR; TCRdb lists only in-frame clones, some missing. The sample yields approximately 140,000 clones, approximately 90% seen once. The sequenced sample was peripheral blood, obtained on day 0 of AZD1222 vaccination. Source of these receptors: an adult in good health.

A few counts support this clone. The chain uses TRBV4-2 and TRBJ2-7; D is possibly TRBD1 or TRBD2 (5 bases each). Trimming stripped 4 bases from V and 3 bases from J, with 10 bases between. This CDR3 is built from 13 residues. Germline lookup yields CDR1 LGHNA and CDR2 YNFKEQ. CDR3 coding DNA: TGTGCCAGCAGCCCCAGGGAGAACTACGAGCAGTACTTC. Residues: CASSPRENYEQYF.

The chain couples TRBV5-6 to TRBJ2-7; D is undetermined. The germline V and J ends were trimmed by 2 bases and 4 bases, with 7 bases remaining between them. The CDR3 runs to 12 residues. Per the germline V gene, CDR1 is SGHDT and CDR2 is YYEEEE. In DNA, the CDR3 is TGTGCCAGCAGCTTAAGGCCGTACGAGCAGTACTTC. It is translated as CASSLRPYEQYF.

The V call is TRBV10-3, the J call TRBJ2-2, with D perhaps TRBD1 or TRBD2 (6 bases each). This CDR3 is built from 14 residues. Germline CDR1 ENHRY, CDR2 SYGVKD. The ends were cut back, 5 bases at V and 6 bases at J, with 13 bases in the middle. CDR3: CAISTGAVAGELFF. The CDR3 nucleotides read TGTGCCATCAGTACGGGGGCGGTCGCCGGGGAGCTGTTTTTT.

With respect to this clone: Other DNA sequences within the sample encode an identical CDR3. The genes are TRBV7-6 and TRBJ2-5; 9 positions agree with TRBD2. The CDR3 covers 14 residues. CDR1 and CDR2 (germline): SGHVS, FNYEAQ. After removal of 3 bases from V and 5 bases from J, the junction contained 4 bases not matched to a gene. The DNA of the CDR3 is TGTGCCAGCAGCTTTAGCGGGAGAGGGGAGACCCAGTACTTC. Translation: CASSFSGRGETQYF.

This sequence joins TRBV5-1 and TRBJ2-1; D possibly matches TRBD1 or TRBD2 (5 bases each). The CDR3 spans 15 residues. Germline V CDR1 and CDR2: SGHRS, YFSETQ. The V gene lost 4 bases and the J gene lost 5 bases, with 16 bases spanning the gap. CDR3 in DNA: TGCGCCAGCAGCCCGGGGCAGGGCGACCACAATGAGCAGTTCTTC. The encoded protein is CASSPGQGDHNEQFF.

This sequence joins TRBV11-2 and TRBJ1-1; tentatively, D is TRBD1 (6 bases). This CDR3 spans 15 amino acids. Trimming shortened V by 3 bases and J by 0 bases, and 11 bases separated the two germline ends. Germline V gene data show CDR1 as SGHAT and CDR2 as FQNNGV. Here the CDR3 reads CASSFRGAMNTEAFF. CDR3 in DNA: TGTGCCAGCAGCTTTCGGGGGGCGATGAACACTGAAGCTTTCTTT.

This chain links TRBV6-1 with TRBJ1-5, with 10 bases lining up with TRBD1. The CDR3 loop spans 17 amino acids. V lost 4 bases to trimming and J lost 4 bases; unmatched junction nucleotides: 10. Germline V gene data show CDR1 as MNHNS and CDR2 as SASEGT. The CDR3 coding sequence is TGTGCCAGCAGTGCCGGGACAGGGGCCAGTTCAAATCAGCCCCAGCATTTT. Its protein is CASSAGTGASSNQPQHF.

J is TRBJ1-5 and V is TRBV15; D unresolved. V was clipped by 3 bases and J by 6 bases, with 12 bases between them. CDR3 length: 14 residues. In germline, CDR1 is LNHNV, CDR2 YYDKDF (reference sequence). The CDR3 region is CATSSGGIGQPQHF. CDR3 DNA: TGTGCCACCAGCAGTGGCGGGATAGGTCAGCCCCAGCATTTT.

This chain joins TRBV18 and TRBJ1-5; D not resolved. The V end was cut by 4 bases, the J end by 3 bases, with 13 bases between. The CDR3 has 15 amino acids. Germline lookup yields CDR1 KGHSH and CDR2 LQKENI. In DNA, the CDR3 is TGTGCCAGCTCACGGGTGGAGGGATTCAATCAGCCCCAGCATTTT. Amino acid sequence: CASSRVEGFNQPQHF.

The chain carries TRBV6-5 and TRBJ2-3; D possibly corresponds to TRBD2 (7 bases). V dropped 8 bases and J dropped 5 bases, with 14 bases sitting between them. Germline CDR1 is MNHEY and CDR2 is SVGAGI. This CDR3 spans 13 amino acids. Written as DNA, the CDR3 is TGTGCCAGCCCGAAGAGGGGGGGAGATACGCAGTATTTT. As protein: CASPKRGGDTQYF.

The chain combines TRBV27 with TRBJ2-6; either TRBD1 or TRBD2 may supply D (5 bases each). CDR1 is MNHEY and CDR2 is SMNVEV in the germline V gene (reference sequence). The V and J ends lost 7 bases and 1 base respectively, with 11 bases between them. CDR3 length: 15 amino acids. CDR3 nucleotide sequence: TGTGCCAGCACCTACGGGGCGTCTGGGGCCAACGTCCTGACTTTC. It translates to CASTYGASGANVLTF.

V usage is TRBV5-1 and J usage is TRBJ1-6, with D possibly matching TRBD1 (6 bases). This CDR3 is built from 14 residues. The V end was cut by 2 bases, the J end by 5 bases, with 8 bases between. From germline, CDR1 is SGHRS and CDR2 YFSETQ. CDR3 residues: CASSFPGDNSPLHF. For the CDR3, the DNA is TGCGCCAGCAGCTTCCCAGGGGATAATTCACCCCTCCACTTT.

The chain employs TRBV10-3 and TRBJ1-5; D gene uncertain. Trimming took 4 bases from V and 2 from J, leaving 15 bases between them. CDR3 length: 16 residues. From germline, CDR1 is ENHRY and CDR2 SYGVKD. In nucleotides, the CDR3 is TGTGCCATCAGTGGTACCCGAGTGGGAGGCAATCAGCCCCAGCATTTT. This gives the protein CAISGTRVGGNQPQHF.

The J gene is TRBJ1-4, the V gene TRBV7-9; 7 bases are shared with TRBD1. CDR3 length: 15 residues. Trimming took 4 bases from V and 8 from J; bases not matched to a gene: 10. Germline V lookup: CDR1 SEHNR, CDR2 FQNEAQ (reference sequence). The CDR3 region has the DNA TGTGCCAGCAGCTCCCAGACAGGGAGGAGGGAAAAACTGTTTTTT. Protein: CASSSQTGRREKLFF. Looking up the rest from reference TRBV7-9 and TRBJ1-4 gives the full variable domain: DTGVSQNPRHKITKRGQNVTFRCDPISEHNRLYWYRQTLGQGPEFLTYFQNEAQLEKSRLLSDRFSAERPKGSFSTLEIQRTEQGDSAMYLCASSSQTGRREKLFFGSGTQLSVL.

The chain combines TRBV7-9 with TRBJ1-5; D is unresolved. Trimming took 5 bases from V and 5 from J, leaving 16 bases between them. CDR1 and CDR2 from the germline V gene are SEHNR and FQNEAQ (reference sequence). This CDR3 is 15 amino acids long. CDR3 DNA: TGTGCCAGCAGCCGACTCGACCTACTAGATCAGCCCCAGCATTTT. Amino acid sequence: CASSRLDLLDQPQHF.

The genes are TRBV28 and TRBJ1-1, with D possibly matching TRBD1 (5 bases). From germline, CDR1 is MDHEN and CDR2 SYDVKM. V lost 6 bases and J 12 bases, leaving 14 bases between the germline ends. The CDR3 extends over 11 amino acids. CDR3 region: CASRGWGLTFF. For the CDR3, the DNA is TGTGCCAGCAGGGGGTGGGGGTTAACTTTCTTT. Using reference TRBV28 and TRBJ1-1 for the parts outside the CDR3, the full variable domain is DVKVTQSSRYLVKRTGEKVFLECVQDMDHENMFWYRQDPGLGLRLIYFSYDVKMKEKGDIPEGYSVSREKKERFSLILESASTNQTSMYLCASRGWGLTFFGQGTRLTVV.

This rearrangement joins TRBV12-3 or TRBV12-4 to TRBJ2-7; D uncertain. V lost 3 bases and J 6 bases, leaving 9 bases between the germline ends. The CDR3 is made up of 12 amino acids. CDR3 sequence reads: CASSFSPGEQYF. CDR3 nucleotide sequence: TGTGCCAGCAGTTTTTCTCCCGGCGAGCAGTACTTC.

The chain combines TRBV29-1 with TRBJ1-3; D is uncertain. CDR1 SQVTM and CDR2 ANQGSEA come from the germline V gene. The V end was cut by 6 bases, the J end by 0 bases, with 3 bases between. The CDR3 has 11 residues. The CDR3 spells CSVTSGNTIYF. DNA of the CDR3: TGCAGCGTCACCTCTGGAAACACCATATATTTT. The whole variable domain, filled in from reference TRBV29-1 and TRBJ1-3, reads SAVISQKPSRDICQRGTSLTIQCQVDSQVTMMFWYRQQPGQSLTLIATANQGSEATYESGFVIDKFPISRPNLTFSTLTVSNMSPEDSSIYLCSVTSGNTIYFGEGSWLTVV.

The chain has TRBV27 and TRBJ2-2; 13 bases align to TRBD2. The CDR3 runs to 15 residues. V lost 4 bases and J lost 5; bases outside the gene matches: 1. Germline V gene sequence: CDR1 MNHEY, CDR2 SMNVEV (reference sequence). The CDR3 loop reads CASSWTSGSTGELFF. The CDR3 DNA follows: TGTGCCAGCAGTTGGACTAGCGGGAGTACCGGGGAGCTGTTTTTT.

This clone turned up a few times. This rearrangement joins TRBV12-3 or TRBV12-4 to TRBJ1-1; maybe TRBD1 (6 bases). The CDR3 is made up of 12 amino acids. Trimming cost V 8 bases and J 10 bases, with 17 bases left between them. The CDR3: CASARQLGGAFF. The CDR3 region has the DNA TGTGCCAGCGCACGCCAACTAGGGGGAGCTTTCTTT.

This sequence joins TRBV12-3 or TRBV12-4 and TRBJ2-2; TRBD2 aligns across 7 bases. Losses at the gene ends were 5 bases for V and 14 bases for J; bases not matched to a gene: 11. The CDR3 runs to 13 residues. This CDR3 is CASSPNRGEELFF. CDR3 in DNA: TGTGCCAGCAGTCCTAATCGGGGGGAAGAACTGTTTTTT.

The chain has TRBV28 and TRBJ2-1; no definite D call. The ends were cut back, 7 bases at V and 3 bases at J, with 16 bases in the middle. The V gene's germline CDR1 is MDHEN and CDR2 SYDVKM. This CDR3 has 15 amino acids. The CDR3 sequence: CASTLGGHYYNEQFF. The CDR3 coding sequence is TGTGCCAGCACCCTGGGTGGTCACTACTACAATGAGCAGTTCTTC.

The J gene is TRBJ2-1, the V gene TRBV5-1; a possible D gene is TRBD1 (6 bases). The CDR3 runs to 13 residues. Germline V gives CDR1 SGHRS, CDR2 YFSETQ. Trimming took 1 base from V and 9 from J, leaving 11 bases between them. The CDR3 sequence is CASSLTPGAEQFF. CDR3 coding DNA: TGCGCCAGCAGCTTGACCCCAGGGGCTGAGCAGTTCTTC.

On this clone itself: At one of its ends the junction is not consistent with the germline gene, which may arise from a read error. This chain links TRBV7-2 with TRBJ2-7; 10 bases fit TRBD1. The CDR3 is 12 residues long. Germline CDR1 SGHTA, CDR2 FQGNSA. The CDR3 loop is CASSITPGQGHF. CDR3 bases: TGTGCCAGCAGTATAACTCCGGGACAGGGGCACTTC. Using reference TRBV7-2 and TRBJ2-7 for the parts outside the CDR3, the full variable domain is GAGVSQSPSNKVTEKGKDVELRCDPISGHTALYWYRQSLGQGLEFLIYFQGNSAPDKSGLPSDRFSAERTGGSVSTLTIQRTQQEDSAVYLCASSITPGQGHFGPGTRLTVT.

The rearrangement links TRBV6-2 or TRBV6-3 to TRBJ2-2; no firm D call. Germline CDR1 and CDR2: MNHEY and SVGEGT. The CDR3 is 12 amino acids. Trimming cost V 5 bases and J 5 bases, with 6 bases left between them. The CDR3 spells CASSTTTGELFF. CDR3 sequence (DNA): TGTGCCAGCAGTACGACTACCGGGGAGCTGTTTTTT.

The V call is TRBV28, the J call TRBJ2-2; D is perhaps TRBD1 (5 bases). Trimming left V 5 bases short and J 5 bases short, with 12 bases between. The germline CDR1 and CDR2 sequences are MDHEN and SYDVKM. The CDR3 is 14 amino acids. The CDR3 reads CASSAPQGTGELFF. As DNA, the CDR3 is TGTGCCAGCAGTGCCCCGCAGGGAACCGGGGAGCTGTTTTTT.

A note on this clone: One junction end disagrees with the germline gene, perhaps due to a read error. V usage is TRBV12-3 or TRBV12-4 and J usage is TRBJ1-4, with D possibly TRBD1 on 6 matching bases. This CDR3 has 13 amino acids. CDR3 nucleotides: TGTGCCAGCAACCGGGACACGGATGAGAAACTGTTTTTT. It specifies CASNRDTDEKLFF.

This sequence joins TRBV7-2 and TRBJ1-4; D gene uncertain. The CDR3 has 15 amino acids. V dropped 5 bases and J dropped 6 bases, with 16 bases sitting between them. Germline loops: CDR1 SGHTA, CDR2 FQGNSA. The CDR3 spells CASSPVGLWDEKLFF. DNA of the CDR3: TGTGCCAGCAGCCCCGTCGGTTTGTGGGATGAAAAACTGTTTTTT.

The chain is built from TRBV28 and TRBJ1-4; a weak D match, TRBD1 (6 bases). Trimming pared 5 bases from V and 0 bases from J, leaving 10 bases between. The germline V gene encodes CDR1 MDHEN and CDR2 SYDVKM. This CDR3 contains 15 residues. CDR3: CASSPGTSTNEKLFF. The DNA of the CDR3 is TGTGCCAGCAGTCCTGGGACATCAACTAATGAAAAACTGTTTTTT.

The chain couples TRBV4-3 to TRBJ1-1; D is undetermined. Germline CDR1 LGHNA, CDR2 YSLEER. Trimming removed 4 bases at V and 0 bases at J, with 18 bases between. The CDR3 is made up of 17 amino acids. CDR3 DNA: TGCGCCAGCAGCCCAAACCTCTTCGGGAATATGAACACTGAAGCTTTCTTT. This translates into CASSPNLFGNMNTEAFF.

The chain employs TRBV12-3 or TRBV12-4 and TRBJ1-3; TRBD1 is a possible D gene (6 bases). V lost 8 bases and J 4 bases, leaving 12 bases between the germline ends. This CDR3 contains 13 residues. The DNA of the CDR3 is TGTGCCAGCGACAGGTACATGGGAAACACCATATATTTT. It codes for CASDRYMGNTIYF.

The DNA of the CDR3 is TGTGCCAGCACAGAGTCGGGAAAACAGCCCCAGCATTTT. Its translation: CASTESGKQPQHF. The chain couples TRBV2 to TRBJ1-5, with D unresolved. The germline CDR1 and CDR2 sequences are SNHLY and FYNNEI. This CDR3 spans 13 amino acids. V lost 7 bases and J lost 7, with 14 bases in between.